These T cell receptor beta chains were read from a single sample in a study of beta chain bispecific antibodies for T cell cancers. No antigen has been assigned to these receptors. Each CDR3 protein is one row after TCRdb ran MiXCR on the 5' RACE reads. This table has roughly 19,000 distinct CDR3 sequences, around 2% appearing once. Sequenced material: healthy donor T cells cultured with leukemia cells, taken from a culture containing a bispecific antibody targeting TCR Vbeta12. The receptor set was obtained from a human donor in good health. Some clones in this sample may be carry-over from other donors' samples. Both conserved end residues are part of each CDR3. D genes are given only for firm matches. The size entry gives once, few or many counts, or a class when the clone is expanded.

clone size: many
CDR3 length: 11
D gene: -
V gene: TRBV18
J gene: TRBJ1-2
CDR3 DNA: TGTGCCAGCTCTCGTGACTATGGCTACACCTTC
CDR3 protein: CASSRDYGYTF

clone size: many
CDR3 length: 12
D gene: -
V gene: TRBV29-1
J gene: TRBJ2-3
CDR3 DNA: TGCAGCGTTCCTATCGGCACAGATACGCAGTATTTT
CDR3 protein: CSVPIGTDTQYF

clone size: many
CDR3 length: 16
D gene: TRBD1
V gene: TRBV5-1
J gene: TRBJ1-1
CDR3 DNA: TGCGCCAGCAGCCTGGCCCAGGGACAGGGGAACACTGAAGCTTTCTTT
CDR3 protein: CASSLAQGQGNTEAFF

clone size: medium-sized
CDR3 length: 13
D gene: -
V gene: TRBV5-1
J gene: TRBJ2-3
CDR3 DNA: TGCGCCAGCAGCTTGTCAGTTATAGATACGCAGTATTTT
CDR3 protein: CASSLSVIDTQYF

clone size: many
CDR3 length: 15
D gene: -
V gene: TRBV5-1
J gene: TRBJ2-7
CDR3 DNA: TGCGCCAGCAGCTTGGCCGGTGACGGCGCCTACGAGCAGTACTTC
CDR3 protein: CASSLAGDGAYEQYF

clone size: few
CDR3 length: 11
D gene: -
V gene: TRBV24-1
J gene: TRBJ1-2
CDR3 DNA: TGTGCCACCAGTGCCCTCGGGGGCTACACCTTC
CDR3 protein: CATSALGGYTF

clone size: many
CDR3 length: 15
D gene: -
V gene: TRBV13
J gene: TRBJ2-1
CDR3 DNA: TGTGCCAGCAGCTTACAAGCGCATGCCTACAATGAGCAGTTCTTC
CDR3 protein: CASSLQAHAYNEQFF

clone size: many
CDR3 length: 14
D gene: -
V gene: TRBV7-9
J gene: TRBJ1-6
CDR3 DNA: TGTGCCAGCAGCTTAGTTGCAGGGGATTCACCCCTCCACTTT
CDR3 protein: CASSLVAGDSPLHF

clone size: many
CDR3 length: 15
D gene: -
V gene: TRBV29-1
J gene: TRBJ2-2
CDR3 DNA: TGCAGCGTGCCCCAGACAGGATTGAACACCGGGGAGCTGTTTTTT
CDR3 protein: CSVPQTGLNTGELFF

clone size: many
CDR3 length: 17
D gene: -
V gene: TRBV7-6
J gene: TRBJ2-6
CDR3 DNA: TGTGCCAGCAGCTTAGCGGGCGTTCGGTCTGGGGCCAACGTCCTGACTTTC
CDR3 protein: CASSLAGVRSGANVLTF

clone size: many
CDR3 length: 12
D gene: -
V gene: TRBV10-3
J gene: TRBJ1-5
CDR3 DNA: TGTGCCATCAGTGCGTGGGATCAGCCCCAGCATTTT
CDR3 protein: CAISAWDQPQHF

clone size: many
CDR3 length: 16
D gene: TRBD2
V gene: TRBV6-5
J gene: TRBJ2-1
CDR3 DNA: TGTGCCAGCACTGAACTAGCGGGGGGCGCTTACAATGAGCAGTTCTTC
CDR3 protein: CASTELAGGAYNEQFF

clone size: many
CDR3 length: 18
D gene: -
V gene: TRBV7-3
J gene: TRBJ1-5
CDR3 DNA: TGTGCCAGCAGCTTATCCCTCCCATCCCCAGGGGCTACTCAGCCCCAGCATTTT
CDR3 protein: CASSLSLPSPGATQPQHF

clone size: many
CDR3 length: 15
D gene: TRBD2
V gene: TRBV10-2
J gene: TRBJ2-1
CDR3 DNA: TGCGCCAGCAGTGAAGCGGGGGGGTACTACAATGAGCAGTTCTTC
CDR3 protein: CASSEAGGYYNEQFF

clone size: many
CDR3 length: 16
D gene: TRBD2
V gene: TRBV4-1
J gene: TRBJ2-7
CDR3 DNA: TGCGCCAGCAGCCTTGACAGGGCGGGGGGGCAAGGCGAGCAGTACTTC
CDR3 protein: CASSLDRAGGQGEQYF

clone size: many
CDR3 length: 10
D gene: -
V gene: TRBV28
J gene: TRBJ2-1
CDR3 DNA: TGTGCCAGCGTGGGCAATGAGCAGTTCTTC
CDR3 protein: CASVGNEQFF

clone size: many
CDR3 length: 13
D gene: -
V gene: TRBV20-1
J gene: TRBJ2-7
CDR3 DNA: TGCAGTGCTAGATCAGGACTTACCTACGAGCAGTACTTC
CDR3 protein: CSARSGLTYEQYF

clone size: many
CDR3 length: 11
D gene: -
V gene: TRBV2
J gene: TRBJ2-7
CDR3 DNA: TGTGCCACCCAGGCACTATACGAGCAGTACTTC
CDR3 protein: CATQALYEQYF

clone size: few
CDR3 length: 12
D gene: -
V gene: TRBV24-1
J gene: TRBJ2-1
CDR3 DNA: TGTGCCACCGGGACCGCTTGGGATGAGCAGTTCTTC
CDR3 protein: CATGTAWDEQFF

clone size: many
CDR3 length: 15
D gene: -
V gene: TRBV5-5
J gene: TRBJ1-1
CDR3 DNA: TGTGCCAGCAGCTTGGTTCAGACCATGAACACTGAAGCTTTCTTT
CDR3 protein: CASSLVQTMNTEAFF

clone size: many
CDR3 length: 15
D gene: TRBD2
V gene: TRBV5-5
J gene: TRBJ2-1
CDR3 DNA: TGTGCCAGCAGCTTGCTAGCTAGCGGGGACAATGAGCAGTTCTTC
CDR3 protein: CASSLLASGDNEQFF

clone size: many
CDR3 length: 14
D gene: -
V gene: TRBV6-5
J gene: TRBJ1-6
CDR3 DNA: TGTGCCAGCAGCGAGACAGAGTATAATTCACCCCTCCACTTT
CDR3 protein: CASSETEYNSPLHF

clone size: many
CDR3 length: 13
D gene: -
V gene: TRBV27
J gene: TRBJ1-2
CDR3 DNA: TGTGCCAGCAGTTTAGGCGCCGGCTATGGCTACACCTTC
CDR3 protein: CASSLGAGYGYTF

clone size: many
CDR3 length: 13
D gene: -
V gene: TRBV7-3
J gene: TRBJ1-3
CDR3 DNA: TGTGCCAGCAGCCCGGCCTCTGGAAACACCATATATTTT
CDR3 protein: CASSPASGNTIYF

clone size: many
CDR3 length: 15
D gene: -
V gene: TRBV19
J gene: TRBJ2-5
CDR3 DNA: TGTGCCAGTAGTCGCTGGGGCGGGATGCAAGAGACCCAGTACTTC
CDR3 protein: CASSRWGGMQETQYF

clone size: many
CDR3 length: 13
D gene: -
V gene: TRBV2
J gene: TRBJ2-7
CDR3 DNA: TGTGCCAGCAGTACAAGGACGCCCTACGAGCAGTACTTC
CDR3 protein: CASSTRTPYEQYF

clone size: many
CDR3 length: 15
D gene: -
V gene: TRBV4-1
J gene: TRBJ2-7
CDR3 DNA: TGCGCCAGCAGCCCCCTGGTGGGACCCGAATACGAGCAGTACTTC
CDR3 protein: CASSPLVGPEYEQYF

clone size: many
CDR3 length: 14
D gene: -
V gene: TRBV5-1
J gene: TRBJ2-5
CDR3 DNA: TGCGCCAGCAGCTGGGGGACGCCCCAAGAGACCCAGTACTTC
CDR3 protein: CASSWGTPQETQYF

clone size: many
CDR3 length: 15
D gene: TRBD2
V gene: TRBV19
J gene: TRBJ2-3
CDR3 DNA: TGTGCCAGTAGTATGGGGACTAGCGGGGGAGATACGCAGTATTTT
CDR3 protein: CASSMGTSGGDTQYF

clone size: many
CDR3 length: 11
D gene: -
V gene: TRBV20-1
J gene: TRBJ2-5
CDR3 DNA: TGCAGTGCTACCTTCCAAGAGACCCAGTACTTC
CDR3 protein: CSATFQETQYF

clone size: many
CDR3 length: 15
D gene: -
V gene: TRBV5-8
J gene: TRBJ1-1
CDR3 DNA: TGTGCCAGCAGCTTGGGGGGGGCTCTGGGCACTGAAGCTTTCTTT
CDR3 protein: CASSLGGALGTEAFF

clone size: many
CDR3 length: 12
D gene: TRBD1
V gene: TRBV29-1
J gene: TRBJ1-1
CDR3 DNA: TGCAGCGTTGCAGGGGGCTTCACTGAAGCTTTCTTT
CDR3 protein: CSVAGGFTEAFF

clone size: many
CDR3 length: 14
D gene: TRBD2
V gene: TRBV27
J gene: TRBJ2-7
CDR3 DNA: TGTGCCAGCAGTTTACTAGCGGGGGGGACCGAGCAGTACTTC
CDR3 protein: CASSLLAGGTEQYF

clone size: many
CDR3 length: 14
D gene: -
V gene: TRBV6-5
J gene: TRBJ2-1
CDR3 DNA: TGTGCCAGCACCGAGGGGTATGGACGCAATGAGCAGTTCTTC
CDR3 protein: CASTEGYGRNEQFF

clone size: many
CDR3 length: 12
D gene: -
V gene: TRBV6-5
J gene: TRBJ1-2
CDR3 DNA: TGTGCCAGCGGTGGAACAGACTATGGCTACACCTTC
CDR3 protein: CASGGTDYGYTF